This TCR beta chain comes out of a study of CD8+ T cells in alopecia areata. Study context: Approximately 6-10-week-old female C3H/HeJ mice were grafted with skin from spontaneously alopecic roughly 6-12-month-old C3H/HeJ graft donors. Study-wide results and caveats: Whereas mice showed it more clearly, TCR sharing across patients was murkier, possibly because of HLA. Sequence data from scalp samples additionally include resident alphabeta T cells of normal skin. Compared with normal scalp, lesional scalp had higher clonality and more expanded CD8+ clones.

V was pared by 1 base and J by 3 bases, with 7 bases of the junction left unmatched. CDR3 length: 17 amino acids. Germline V gene sequence: CDR1 NNHDY, CDR2 SYVADS. Sequencing templates came from extracted RNA that was reverse transcribed into cDNA. The assay was immunoSEQ multiplex PCR, and TCRdb's table has in-frame clones only and misses some. This repertoire holds roughly 120,000 clones, and none appear only once. As for this clone: Its antigen is not known. Mouse names are used for the genes. The read ends 4 residues shy of where the CDR3 ends; the end is completed using the germline J gene.

Sequenced material: lesional skin. V and J are TRBV13-3 and TRBJ2-2, with TRBD2 identical over 9 bases. The clonotype originates from a C3H/HeJ mouse with alopecia areata. Strain MHC haplotype: H2-k. The CDR3: CASSDFLYWGDTGQLYF. Incomplete CDR3 DNA: TGTGCCAGCAGTGATTTTCTCTACTGGGGGGACACCGGG.